This entry features one T cell receptor beta chain sequence. Method: immunoSEQ multiplex PCR; TCRdb's copy keeps in-frame clones and lacks some. The sample lists approximately 2.4 million clones, nearly 97% occurring once. The entry originates in a study of shared clonotypes between healthy human individuals. Looking at the study overall: CD4 naive cells filled three plates per donor, CD4 memory three, CD8 naive two and CD8 memory one.

V was cut by 5 bases and J by 1 base, with 14 bases left in between. CDR1 is MNHNS, CDR2 SASEGT, per germline. This CDR3 region has 15 residues. The rearrangement joins TRBV6-1 to TRBJ1-1; D possibly corresponds to TRBD1 (5 bases). The TCR originated in a young man in good health. Sequencing used naive CD4+ T cells sorted from blood. Subset given: CD45RA+ positively selected. The CDR3 bases are TGTGCCAGCAGTCCATCCGGGACGGGGAACACTGAAGCTTTCTTT. It yields the protein CASSPSGTGNTEAFF.